These 25 T cell receptor beta chains were sequenced from one sample in a study of Ad26.COV2.S vaccination and SARS-CoV-2 variants. The protocol was immunoSEQ multiplex PCR, while the TCRdb copy is restricted to in-frame clones and leaves out a portion. This sample has about 350,000 clones, with around 88% found just once. Specified treatment: 15 to 20 received Ad26.COV2.S at low or high dose, single or two shots; about five received placebo; per-sample allocation not given. Samples were taken on day 63 after the first vaccine or placebo injection. The specimen was peripheral blood, collected in a trial of Ad26.COV2.S vaccine versus placebo. The source is a person between 18 and 65 years old who received the Ad26.COV2.S COVID-19 vaccine or a placebo.

The chain combines TRBV7-2 with TRBJ1-6; D gene ambiguous. Germline CDR1 reads SGHTA; CDR2 reads FQGNSA. V lost 2 bases and J lost 7, with 6 bases in between. The CDR3 totals 13 residues. The CDR3 region is CASSLNGNSPLHF. The CDR3 DNA sequence: TGTGCCAGCAGCTTAAACGGCAATTCACCCCTCCACTTT.

The J gene is TRBJ2-7, the V gene TRBV18, with TRBD1 matching over 9 bases. CDR3 length: 15 amino acids. CDR1 is KGHSH and CDR2 is LQKENI in the germline V gene. J was trimmed by 5 bases and V by 5 bases; bases with no gene match: 10. The CDR3 DNA reads as TGTGCCAGCTCAGACTTGACAGGGGGGAGAAACGAGCAGTACTTC. It yields the protein CASSDLTGGRNEQYF.

The chain recombines TRBV11-2 with TRBJ2-7; D remains ambiguous. There are 15 residues in the CDR3. Germline V gene data show CDR1 as SGHAT and CDR2 as FQNNGV. The germline V and J ends were trimmed by 1 base and 0 bases, with 10 bases remaining between them. CDR3 in DNA: TGTGCCAGCAGCTTAGGCGCACTACGCTCCTACGAGCAGTACTTC. Amino acids: CASSLGALRSYEQYF. The complete variable domain, with remaining parts taken from reference TRBV11-2 and TRBJ2-7, reads EAGVAQSPRYKIIEKRQSVAFWCNPISGHATLYWYQQILGQGPKLLIQFQNNGVVDDSQLPKDRFSAERLKGVDSTLKIQPAKLEDSAVYLCASSLGALRSYEQYFGPGTRLTVT.

The chain is built from TRBV10-3 and TRBJ2-3; TRBD2 might be the D (6 bases). The CDR3 totals 16 residues. Germline CDR1 reads ENHRY; CDR2 reads SYGVKD. V was clipped by 4 bases and J by 0 bases, with 14 bases between them. CDR3 bases: TGTGCCATCAGTGGCTCTCCTAGCGCAAGCACAGATACGCAGTATTTT. This codes for CAISGSPSASTDTQYF.

V gene TRBV27 combines with J gene TRBJ2-5; D is possibly TRBD2 (5 bases). V was shortened by 7 bases and J by 1 base, with 10 bases between the two germline ends. CDR1 is MNHEY and CDR2 is SMNVEV in the germline V gene (reference sequence). This CDR3 has 13 amino acids. The CDR3 sequence: CASTDYSQETQYF. The CDR3 coding sequence is TGTGCCAGCACCGACTACAGCCAAGAGACCCAGTACTTC.

The V and J genes are TRBV2 and TRBJ2-3; either TRBD1 or TRBD2 may supply D (5 bases each). Trimming left V 6 bases short and J 2 bases short, with 15 bases between. Germline assignment: CDR1 SNHLY and CDR2 FYNNEI. The CDR3 is 15 amino acids. CDR3: CASSPGRSFTDTQYF. The CDR3 DNA is TGTGCCAGCAGCCCGGGACGCTCCTTCACAGATACGCAGTATTTT.

The chain carries TRBV21-1 and TRBJ1-6. TRBV21-1 is classified as a pseudogene. The CDR3 sequence is 15 residues long. The CDR3 is CASSPGGSYNSPLHF. The CDR3 nucleotides read TGTGCCAGCAGCCCGGGGGGCTCCTATAATTCACCCCTCCACTTT.

J is TRBJ2-3 and V is TRBV7-3; TRBD2 agrees at 7 bases. V shed 3 bases and J 0 bases; nucleotides not matched to a gene: 6. CDR3 length equals 16 residues. The germline CDR1 and CDR2 sequences are SGHTA and FQGTGA. CDR3 in amino acids: CASSLVSGTSTDTQYF. The CDR3 DNA is TGTGCCAGCAGCTTGGTGAGCGGGACTAGCACAGATACGCAGTATTTT.

The chain uses TRBV18 and TRBJ2-7; D remains ambiguous. Germline assignment: CDR1 KGHSH and CDR2 LQKENI. Trimming took off 0 bases at V and 2 bases at J, with 11 bases between the two ends. The CDR3 consists of 15 residues. CDR3 sequence (DNA): TGTGCCAGCTCACCACCCAGCCGGTATGCCTACGAGCAGTACTTC. The encoded protein is CASSPPSRYAYEQYF. The whole variable domain, filled in from reference TRBV18 and TRBJ2-7, reads NAGVMQNPRHLVRRRGQEARLRCSPMKGHSHVYWYRQLPEEGLKFMVYLQKENIIDESGMPKERFSAEFPKEGPSILRIQQVVRGDSAAYFCASSPPSRYAYEQYFGPGTRLTVT.

This chain connects TRBV6-5 to TRBJ1-2, with D perhaps matching TRBD1 (5 bases). Germline-derived CDR1 and CDR2 are MNHEY and SVGAGI. Trimming removed 7 bases at V and 6 bases at J, with 15 bases between. This CDR3 comprises 13 residues. CDR3 nucleotides: TGTGCCAGCACCAGAGGGGCAGGTCATGGCTACACCTTC. Its protein product is CASTRGAGHGYTF.

This chain joins TRBV11-2 and TRBJ1-2; TRBD1 matches 7 bases. The CDR3 contains 12 residues. Germline-derived CDR1 and CDR2 are SGHAT and FQNNGV. V gave up 3 bases and J gave up 14 bases; unmatched junction bases: 9. Here the CDR3 DNA reads TGTGCCAGCAGCTTCTTGGACAGGATGAGAACCTTC. As protein: CASSFLDRMRTF.

The chain recombines TRBV3-1 (or the pseudogene TRBV3-2) with TRBJ2-7; 9 bases fit TRBD1. The CDR3 totals 16 residues. Germline trimming cut 4 bases from V and 3 bases from J; bases unmatched to any gene: 10. Germline values: CDR1 LGHDT, CDR2 YNNKEL (reference sequence). CDR3 bases: TGTGCCAGCAGCCCGTTCCGGGACAGGGCCTTCTACGAGCAGTACTTC. This encodes CASSPFRDRAFYEQYF.

The V gene is TRBV11-3, the J gene TRBJ1-1, with 7 positions matching TRBD1. The V gene's germline CDR1 is SGHNT and CDR2 YENEEA. The CDR3 length is 13 residues. The V gene end was trimmed by 4 bases and the J gene end by 1 base; junction bases not matched to a gene: 0. CDR3 amino acids: CASSWTGNTEAFF. As DNA, the CDR3 is TGTGCCAGCAGCTGGACAGGGAACACTGAAGCTTTCTTT.

This CDR3 is CASSELTGPGRTEAFF. As DNA, the CDR3 is TGTGCCAGCAGTGAATTGACCGGTCCCGGAAGGACTGAAGCTTTCTTT. The V and J genes are TRBV25-1 and TRBJ1-1; D unclear. The CDR3 sequence is 16 residues long. Germline V gene lookup returns CDR1 MGHDK and CDR2 SYGVNS. The V end was cut by 1 base, the J end by 5 bases, with 17 bases between.

This clone was observed once. This rearrangement joins TRBV10-3 to TRBJ2-7, with D possibly being TRBD2 (5 bases). CDR1 is ENHRY and CDR2 is SYGVKD in the germline V gene. This CDR3 is 11 amino acids long. V was pared by 6 bases and J by 3 bases, with 6 bases between. The CDR3 is CAISDYYEQYF. The CDR3 DNA reads as TGTGCCATCAGCGACTACTACGAGCAGTACTTC.

V gene TRBV7-8 combines with J gene TRBJ1-6; 9 bases are shared with TRBD1. Germline loops: CDR1 SGHVS, CDR2 FQNEAQ. After removal of 4 bases from V and 10 bases from J, the junction contained 8 bases not matched to a gene. This CDR3 comprises 15 residues. DNA of the CDR3: TGTGCCAGCAGCTCCAGCCCGGGACAGGGCTCACCCCTCCACTTT. Protein sequence: CASSSSPGQGSPLHF.

The chain combines TRBV28 with TRBJ2-1; D possibly corresponds to TRBD2 (6 bases). Germline V CDR1 and CDR2: MDHEN, SYDVKM. The CDR3 length is 17 residues. With 3 bases removed from V and 0 bases from J, the gap between germline ends came to 15 bases. The CDR3 DNA is TGTGCCAGCAGTTTGTGGGACTTGACTAGCTCCTACAATGAGCAGTTCTTC. Protein product: CASSLWDLTSSYNEQFF.

The V and J genes are TRBV11-2 and TRBJ1-3; 9 nucleotides match TRBD1. The germline gives CDR1 SGHAT, CDR2 FQNNGV. The CDR3 loop spans 16 amino acids. The V and J ends lost 5 bases and 4 bases, in that order; junction bases with no gene match: 9. This CDR3 is CASSNPGQGLGNTIYF. The CDR3 nucleotides read TGTGCCAGCAGCAATCCGGGACAGGGATTGGGAAACACCATATATTTT. Looking up the rest from reference TRBV11-2 and TRBJ1-3 gives the full variable domain: EAGVAQSPRYKIIEKRQSVAFWCNPISGHATLYWYQQILGQGPKLLIQFQNNGVVDDSQLPKDRFSAERLKGVDSTLKIQPAKLEDSAVYLCASSNPGQGLGNTIYFGEGSWLTVV.

This rearrangement joins TRBV4-3 to TRBJ2-2; 7 bases fit TRBD2. This CDR3 has 18 amino acids. Germline trimming cut 3 bases from V and 4 bases from J; bases unmatched to any gene: 14. Per the germline V gene, CDR1 is LGHNA and CDR2 is YSLEER. CDR3 coding DNA: TGCGCCAGCAGCCAGGTGTGGAGGGGAGGGAGAGCCACCGGGGAGCTGTTTTTT. It is translated as CASSQVWRGGRATGELFF.

V and J are TRBV2 and TRBJ2-7; 9 bases map to TRBD1. V was pared by 6 bases and J by 6 bases, with 9 bases of the junction left unmatched. The CDR3 runs to 14 residues. Germline CDR1 SNHLY, CDR2 FYNNEI. In nucleotides, the CDR3 is TGTGCCAGCAGAGCCGGGACAGGGCAACTCGAGCAGTACTTC. It translates to CASRAGTGQLEQYF.

This clone has a single count. The chain is built from TRBV27 and TRBJ2-7; D unclear. This CDR3 is 12 amino acids long. V lost 2 bases, J lost 6 bases, and 8 bases lay in between. Germline CDR1 is MNHEY and CDR2 is SMNVEV (reference sequence). The CDR3 is CASSLTTGEQYF. The CDR3 nucleotides are TGTGCCAGCAGTTTAACTACGGGCGAGCAGTACTTC.

Only a few counts were recorded for this clone. The rearrangement links TRBV5-4 to TRBJ1-2; 7 bases fit TRBD1. The CDR3 totals 14 residues. Trimming took 4 bases from V and 6 from J; bases not matched to a gene: 9. The germline V gene has CDR1 SGHNT and CDR2 YYREEE (reference sequence). Written as DNA, the CDR3 is TGTGCCAGCAGCGCAATCCGGGACAGACATGGCTACACCTTC. It specifies CASSAIRDRHGYTF. The variable domain in full, completed from reference TRBV5-4 and TRBJ1-2, reads ETGVTQSPTHLIKTRGQQVTLRCSSQSGHNTVSWYQQALGQGPQFIFQYYREEENGRGNFPPRFSGLQFPNYSSELNVNALELDDSALYLCASSAIRDRHGYTFGSGTRLTVV.

This rearrangement joins TRBV27 to TRBJ2-5; D gene uncertain. From germline, CDR1 is MNHEY and CDR2 SMNVEV (reference sequence). The CDR3 runs to 13 residues. The V end was cut by 5 bases, the J end by 1 base, with 8 bases between. The DNA for the CDR3 is TGTGCCAGCAGTCCCTCCCCCCAAGAGACCCAGTACTTC. The encoded protein is CASSPSPQETQYF.

This clone was seen only once. J is TRBJ2-2 and V is TRBV5-3; D unresolved. TRBV5-3 is noted as an ORF with a role that remains uncertain. CDR3 length: 14 amino acids. V lost 4 bases to trimming and J lost 6 bases, with 13 bases between them. This CDR3 reads CARSTWLDAGELFF. The DNA of the CDR3 is TGTGCCAGAAGCACCTGGTTGGACGCCGGGGAGCTGTTTTTT.

This chain connects TRBV27 to TRBJ2-3, with D perhaps matching TRBD1 or TRBD2 (7 bases each). Trimming removed 11 bases from V and 5 bases from J, with 14 bases in between. This CDR3 spans 12 amino acids. Germline V gene data show CDR1 as MNHEY and CDR2 as SMNVEV (reference sequence). In DNA form, the CDR3 reads TGTGCCTCCAGGGGGGGTAGAGATACGCAGTATTTT. This gives the protein CASRGGRDTQYF.